This T cell receptor (beta chain) came from a study of vaccination and CD4 T cells after COVID-19. For the study at large: There were six male and four female convalescents, and two of them were Hispanic. At a median approximately 71 days (range 14 to 241) after dose two, post-vaccine samples were obtained.

The length of the CDR3 is 12 residues. The V end lost 1 base, the J end lost 6 bases, and 10 bases lay between the germline ends. The V gene's germline CDR1 is DFQATT and CDR2 SNEGSKA (reference sequence). MiXCR, run by TCRdb on the PCR reads, gives a single entry per CDR3 protein. The sample lists over 20,000 distinct CDR3 sequences, around 50% occurring once. Material: CD4+ T cells from blood, obtained before SARS-CoV-2 vaccination. This chain joins TRBV20-1 and TRBJ2-7; D gene ambiguous. The sequence derives from a human donor who had recovered from COVID-19. This CDR3 is CSARVRVGEQYF. The CDR3 DNA reads TGCAGTGCTAGAGTCAGAGTCGGCGAGCAGTACTTC.